Listed here are 26 T cell receptor beta chains from one sample, sequenced in a study of T cell repertoires in cytomegalovirus infection (dated by TCRdb to between 2017 and 2020). The instrument given in TCRdb is Illumina HiSeq 1500. TCRdb reworked the public reads: Q25 trimming with fastp, MiXCR clone assembly, productive beta chains retained. Merged by CDR3 protein, the rows form single entries marked with the most common genes and DNA. The table for this sample lists around 250,000 distinct CDR3 sequences; 15% to 20% of them were counted only once. The ten largest clonotypes hold around 43% of the sample. The sequencing input was CD8+ T cells from PBMCs. These receptors were collected from a human donor in good health (CMV status not recorded). Some clones in this sample may be carry-over from other donors' samples.

The table lists this clonotype with a few counts. The rearrangement joins TRBV15 to TRBJ1-1; 8 bases align to TRBD1. The germline V gene has CDR1 LNHNV and CDR2 YYDKDF (reference sequence). This CDR3 is built from 17 residues. The V and J ends lost 3 bases and 9 bases, in that order; junction bases with no gene match: 18. CDR3: CATSRSRDRGWGTQAFF. For the CDR3, the DNA is TGTGCCACCAGCAGGTCCCGCGACAGGGGCTGGGGGACGCAAGCTTTCTTT.

This clonotype was seen many times. The chain has TRBV27 and TRBJ1-3; 7 bases are shared with TRBD1. V was pared by 0 bases and J by 0 bases, with 5 bases of the junction left unmatched. The germline gives CDR1 MNHEY, CDR2 SMNVEV (reference sequence). The CDR3 spans 17 residues. The CDR3 coding sequence is TGTGCCAGCAGTTTATCGGGGACAGCACCCTCTGGAAACACCATATATTTT. This gives the protein CASSLSGTAPSGNTIYF.

This clonotype is a singleton in its sample. V and J are TRBV28 and TRBJ1-5, with D possibly matching TRBD1 (5 bases). The length of the CDR3 is 15 residues. The V gene's germline CDR1 is MDHEN and CDR2 SYDVKM. V dropped 10 bases and J dropped 6 bases, with 22 bases sitting between them. The CDR3 DNA reads as TGTGCCACGGATATTGAAGGGGTTCGGGGTCAGCCCCAGCATTTT. This gives the protein CATDIEGVRGQPQHF.

This clonotype was detected ten times or more. The chain joins TRBV7-2 to TRBJ2-4; either TRBD1 or TRBD2 may fit D (7 bases each). The CDR3 sequence is 15 residues long. CDR1 is SGHTA and CDR2 is FQGNSA in the germline V gene. The V gene lost 5 bases and the J gene lost 8 bases, with 19 bases spanning the gap. CDR3 amino acids: CASSQQGRVWDIQYF. In DNA, the CDR3 is TGTGCCAGCAGCCAACAGGGGAGGGTGTGGGACATTCAGTACTTC. Combining the CDR3 with reference TRBV7-2 and TRBJ2-4 gives the whole variable domain GAGVSQSPSNKVTEKGKDVELRCDPISGHTALYWYRQSLGQGLEFLIYFQGNSAPDKSGLPSDRFSAERTGGSVSTLTIQRTQQEDSAVYLCASSQQGRVWDIQYFGAGTRLSVL.

This clonotype was recorded at least ten times. V and J are TRBV7-2 and TRBJ2-7, with 8 nucleotides matching TRBD1. The V gene end was trimmed by 4 bases and the J gene end by 2 bases; junction bases not matched to a gene: 7. CDR1 SGHTA and CDR2 FQGNSA come from the germline V gene. There are 15 residues in the CDR3. The CDR3 spells CASSSGTGVPYEQYF. In DNA, the CDR3 is TGTGCCAGCAGCTCAGGGACAGGCGTTCCCTACGAGCAGTACTTC.

This clonotype was recorded at least ten times. The rearrangement links TRBV20-1 to TRBJ1-1; no clear D gene. The length of the CDR3 is 12 residues. Per the germline V gene, CDR1 is DFQATT and CDR2 is SNEGSKA (reference sequence). V dropped 5 bases and J dropped 1 base, with 8 bases sitting between them. CDR3 nucleotides: TGCAGTGCTCCCCTAGGGAACACTGAAGCTTTCTTT. It translates to CSAPLGNTEAFF.

This clonotype occurred many times. The chain joins TRBV7-2 to TRBJ2-3; the D gene is possibly TRBD1 (5 bases). The ends were cut back, 2 bases at V and 3 bases at J, with 12 bases in the middle. Germline lookup yields CDR1 SGHTA and CDR2 FQGNSA. The CDR3 is 15 amino acids. CDR3 amino acids: CASSLKWGITDTQYF. CDR3 coding DNA: TGTGCCAGCAGCTTAAAGTGGGGCATAACAGATACGCAGTATTTT. Combining the CDR3 with reference TRBV7-2 and TRBJ2-3 gives the whole variable domain GAGVSQSPSNKVTEKGKDVELRCDPISGHTALYWYRQSLGQGLEFLIYFQGNSAPDKSGLPSDRFSAERTGGSVSTLTIQRTQQEDSAVYLCASSLKWGITDTQYFGPGTRLTVL.

J is TRBJ2-1 and V is TRBV4-3; 9 nucleotides agree with TRBD2. V lost 0 bases, J lost 2 bases, and 2 bases stayed unmatched. This CDR3 has 16 amino acids. Germline assignment: CDR1 LGHNA and CDR2 YSLEER. The CDR3 region has the DNA TGCGCCAGCAGCCAAGACCAGCGGGGGGCCTACAATGAGCAGTTCTTC. Its translation is CASSQDQRGAYNEQFF.

This clonotype appeared a single time. The J gene is TRBJ1-6, the V gene TRBV6-2 or TRBV6-3, with a tentative D call TRBD1 (6 bases). Germline V gene lookup returns CDR1 MNHEY and CDR2 SVGEGT. V shed 3 bases and J shed 11 bases, with 11 bases lying between them. CDR3 length: 13 residues. Here the CDR3 DNA reads TGTGCCAGCAGTTATCTCAGGGGAACACCCCTCCACTTT. It translates to CASSYLRGTPLHF.

This clonotype was counted only a few times. The rearrangement links TRBV6-2 or TRBV6-3 to TRBJ2-7; 9 nucleotides line up with TRBD1. This CDR3 contains 15 residues. The V and J ends lost 2 bases and 4 bases, in that order; junction bases with no gene match: 6. CDR1 and CDR2 from the germline V gene are MNHEY and SVGEGT. The CDR3: CASSYTRTGDYEQYF. The CDR3 nucleotides are TGTGCCAGCAGTTACACCAGGACAGGGGATTACGAGCAGTACTTC.

This clonotype was seen many times. V is TRBV6-2 or TRBV6-3 and J is TRBJ2-1; a weak D match, TRBD2 (6 bases). The CDR3 contains 15 residues. Germline CDR1 and CDR2: MNHEY and SVGEGT. The V gene lost 5 bases and the J gene lost 10 bases, with 21 bases spanning the gap. CDR3 DNA: TGTGCCAGCAGTAGCCCGGGACTCCGCTTCGAGGAGCAGTTCTTC. Its protein is CASSSPGLRFEEQFF.

The V call is TRBV28, the J call TRBJ1-6; D uncertain. The germline V and J ends were trimmed by 3 bases and 6 bases, with 12 bases remaining between them. This CDR3 comprises 15 residues. Germline V lookup: CDR1 MDHEN, CDR2 SYDVKM. In DNA form, the CDR3 reads TGTGCCAGCAGTTTTGTGAGCCCCGTTAATTCACCCCTCCACTTT. Translation gives CASSFVSPVNSPLHF.

This chain connects TRBV7-8 to TRBJ1-3, with D hard to call. V lost 2 bases to trimming and J lost 4 bases, with 15 bases between them. In germline, CDR1 is SGHVS, CDR2 FQNEAQ. CDR3 size: 16 residues. CDR3 DNA: TGTGCCAGCAGCTTAACCACAATTGGTTCCGGAAACACCATATATTTT. This encodes CASSLTTIGSGNTIYF.

V is TRBV7-9 and J is TRBJ2-1; 7 positions match TRBD1. CDR1 is SEHNR, CDR2 FQNEAQ, per germline (reference sequence). The CDR3 consists of 15 residues. The V and J ends lost 3 bases and 1 base, in that order; junction bases with no gene match: 3. The CDR3 region has the DNA TGTGCCAGCAGCTTTCAGGGGGTATCCTACAATGAGCAGTTCTTC. This sequence encodes CASSFQGVSYNEQFF. The variable domain in full, with the rest retrieved from reference TRBV7-9 and TRBJ2-1, is DTGVSQNPRHKITKRGQNVTFRCDPISEHNRLYWYRQTLGQGPEFLTYFQNEAQLEKSRLLSDRFSAERPKGSFSTLEIQRTEQGDSAMYLCASSFQGVSYNEQFFGPGTRLTVL.

This clonotype was found many times. The chain carries TRBV4-2 and TRBJ2-5; maybe TRBD2 (6 bases). Germline loops: CDR1 LGHNA, CDR2 YNFKEQ. This CDR3 has 17 residues. V was trimmed by 3 bases and J by 5 bases, leaving 22 bases between them. The CDR3: CASSQDRDSQLGETQYF. The DNA for the CDR3 is TGTGCCAGCAGCCAGGATCGGGACTCCCAGTTAGGGGAGACCCAGTACTTC.

This clonotype has only a few counts. The chain combines TRBV25-1 with TRBJ1-1; no definite D call. There are 17 residues in the CDR3. The V end lost 3 bases, the J end lost 5 bases, and 22 bases lay between the germline ends. Germline CDR1 and CDR2: MGHDK and SYGVNS. The CDR3 DNA reads as TGTGCCAGCAGTGACGAGTCAAGAGCCCCTCTGGGAACTGAAGCTTTCTTT. Its protein is CASSDESRAPLGTEAFF.

In this sample, this clonotype turned up many times. The genes are TRBV28 and TRBJ1-4; 7 positions match TRBD1. The CDR3 runs 16 residues. J lost 2 bases, V lost 4 bases, and 7 bases had no gene match. Germline lookup yields CDR1 MDHEN and CDR2 SYDVKM. CDR3 residues: CASSSPRGGTNEKLFF. The CDR3 DNA is TGTGCCAGCAGTTCTCCCAGGGGGGGTACTAATGAAAAACTGTTTTTT.

This clonotype was recorded a few times. The chain carries TRBV6-2 or TRBV6-3 and TRBJ2-4; TRBD1 matches 11 bases. The CDR3 runs 14 residues. The J segment lost 6 bases and the V segment lost 7 bases, leaving 5 bases of the junction unmatched. Germline CDR1 MNHEY, CDR2 SVGEGT. The chain's CDR3 is CASTPDRGRNIQYF. The CDR3 DNA reads as TGTGCCAGCACTCCGGACAGGGGGCGAAACATTCAGTACTTC.

This clonotype was observed at least ten times. The V gene is TRBV29-1, the J gene TRBJ1-1; D ambiguous. The V gene lost 4 bases and the J gene lost 1 base, with 4 bases spanning the gap. Germline V gene sequence: CDR1 SQVTM, CDR2 ANQGSEA. The CDR3 extends over 11 amino acids. This CDR3 reads CSVVRNTEAFF. CDR3 sequence (DNA): TGCAGCGTTGTTAGGAACACTGAAGCTTTCTTT.

V usage is TRBV12-3 or TRBV12-4 and J usage is TRBJ2-5, with D perhaps assigned TRBD1 or TRBD2 (6 bases each). CDR3 length: 14 amino acids. Trimming shortened V by 3 bases and J by 5 bases, and 13 bases separated the two germline ends. The CDR3 nucleotides are TGTGCCAGCAGTTTCCGGGGGCGCCGGGAGACCCAGTACTTC. Translating it yields CASSFRGRRETQYF.

Only a few counts were recorded for this clonotype. This rearrangement joins TRBV29-1 to TRBJ2-7, with 11 nucleotides matching TRBD2. V trimming: 8 bases; J trimming: 5 bases; junction bases outside the gene matches: 5. The CDR3 runs 12 residues. Looked up from germline, CDR1 is SQVTM and CDR2 is ANQGSEA. CDR3 sequence: CSISGGADEQYF. The CDR3 DNA reads as TGCAGCATTAGCGGGGGGGCCGACGAGCAGTACTTC.

V usage is TRBV28 and J usage is TRBJ2-3, with 11 bases that match TRBD2. Trimming cost V 1 base and J 4 bases; bases outside gene matches: 13. Per germline, CDR1 MDHEN and CDR2 SYDVKM. CDR3 size: 19 residues. The CDR3 nucleotides are TGTGCCAGCAGTTTATACGGGACTAGCGGTCTCGAGGGGGCAGATACGCAGTATTTT. Its protein product is CASSLYGTSGLEGADTQYF.

This chain joins TRBV2 and TRBJ1-1; D remains ambiguous. Germline CDR1 reads SNHLY; CDR2 reads FYNNEI. The germline V and J ends were trimmed by 11 bases and 1 base, with 11 bases remaining between them. The CDR3 spans 12 residues. The chain's CDR3 is CAGRVGNTEAFF. The DNA of the CDR3 is TGTGCCGGGAGGGTAGGGAACACTGAAGCTTTCTTT. Full variable domain (missing parts from reference TRBV2 and TRBJ1-1): EPEVTQTPSHQVTQMGQEVILRCVPISNHLYFYWYRQILGQKVEFLVSFYNNEISEKSEIFDDQFSVERPDGSNFTLKIRSTKLEDSAMYFCAGRVGNTEAFFGQGTRLTVV.

The V gene is TRBV28, the J gene TRBJ2-1; 8 nucleotides match TRBD1. Trimming cost V 3 bases and J 4 bases; bases outside gene matches: 5. The germline gives CDR1 MDHEN, CDR2 SYDVKM. This CDR3 spans 15 amino acids. The chain's CDR3 is CASSLGRGLYNEQFF. The DNA for the CDR3 is TGTGCCAGCAGTTTGGGCAGGGGGCTTTACAATGAGCAGTTCTTC.

The V call is TRBV7-9, the J call TRBJ2-3, with no clear D. Germline V lookup: CDR1 SEHNR, CDR2 FQNEAQ (reference sequence). V lost 2 bases to trimming and J lost 4 bases, with 7 bases between them. CDR3 size: 13 residues. CDR3 nucleotides: TGTGCCAGCAGCTTACTCGGACCAGATACGCAGTATTTT. Encoded protein: CASSLLGPDTQYF.

This clonotype was seen ten or more times. The V gene is TRBV20-1, the J gene TRBJ1-2, with 8 bases matching TRBD1. V dropped 3 bases and J dropped 4; count of bases not matched to a gene: 7. The CDR3 runs 14 residues. Germline values: CDR1 DFQATT, CDR2 SNEGSKA (reference sequence). The DNA for the CDR3 is TGCAGTGCTAGTTCCCGGGACAGGATCTATGGCTACACCTTC. Translated: CSASSRDRIYGYTF.